This passage covers 2 T cell receptor beta chains from one sample sequenced in a study of blood T cell repertoires in COVID-19. Only in-frame clones appear in the TCRdb table, and some are missing; sequencing was by immunoSEQ multiplex PCR. The sample has 270,000 or so clones; 90% are singletons. Sequences were obtained from peripheral blood. These receptor sequences come from a woman aged 60 to 75 with COVID-19, enrolled during active disease.

The chain has TRBV30 and TRBJ2-1, with TRBD1 matching over 12 bases. The CDR3 extends over 16 amino acids. The germline V gene encodes CDR1 GTSNPN and CDR2 SVGIG (reference sequence). After removal of 0 bases from V and 9 bases from J, the junction contained 9 bases not matched to a gene. The CDR3 DNA reads as TGTGCCTGGAGTGTAGGAATCCCGGGACAGGGGGCTGAGCAGTTCTTC. Encoded protein: CAWSVGIPGQGAEQFF.

The J gene is TRBJ1-6, the V gene TRBV28, with D uncertain. V was pared by 3 bases and J by 12 bases, with 15 bases between. This CDR3 comprises 14 residues. Per germline, CDR1 MDHEN and CDR2 SYDVKM. The CDR3 DNA reads as TGTGCCAGCAGTTTTGGAGACCGACTTATACCCCTCCACTTT. This gives the protein CASSFGDRLIPLHF.